Detailed here is one T cell receptor beta chain. This CDR3 has 16 amino acids. From germline, CDR1 is SGDLS and CDR2 YYNGEE. The V end lost 0 bases, the J end lost 0 bases, and 9 bases lay between the germline ends. The data derive from a study of blood T cell repertoires in COVID-19. Overall study context: COVID-19 samples from acute and convalescent phases originated in the United States, Italy and Spain. In each case, the material was cDNA or gDNA derived from T cells, B-cell-depleted T cells, or PBMCs.

Original data processing: Scientists estimated how many nucleated cells there were by amplifying reference gene primers. TCRdb's copy holds only in-frame clones and misses some; the assay was immunoSEQ multiplex PCR. D and trimming come from the DNA, and the V and J calls and clone size come from that table. The table records around 56,000 clones, around 93% of them present only once. The source material was peripheral blood. The genes are TRBV9 and TRBJ2-2, with D possibly TRBD2 on 6 matching bases. The TCR originated in a woman between 55 and 75 years old with active or convalescent COVID-19. In DNA form, the CDR3 reads TGTGCCAGCAGCGTAGACGGGAGTGCGAACACCGGGGAGCTGTTTTTT. Protein: CASSVDGSANTGELFF.